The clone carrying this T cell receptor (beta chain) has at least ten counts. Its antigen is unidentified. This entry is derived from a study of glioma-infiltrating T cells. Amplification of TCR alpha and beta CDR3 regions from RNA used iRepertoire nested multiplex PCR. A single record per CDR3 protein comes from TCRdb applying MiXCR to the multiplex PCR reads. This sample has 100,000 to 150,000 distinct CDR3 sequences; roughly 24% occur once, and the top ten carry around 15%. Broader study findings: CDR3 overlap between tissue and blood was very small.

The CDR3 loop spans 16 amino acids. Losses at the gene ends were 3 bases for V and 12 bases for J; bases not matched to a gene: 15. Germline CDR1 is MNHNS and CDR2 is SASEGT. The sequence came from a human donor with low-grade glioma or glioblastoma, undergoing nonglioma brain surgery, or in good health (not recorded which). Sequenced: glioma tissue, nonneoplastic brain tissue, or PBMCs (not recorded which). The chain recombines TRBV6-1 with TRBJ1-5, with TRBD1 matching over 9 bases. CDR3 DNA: TGTGCCAGCAGTGATTTTCCCGGGACAGGGCCGGTAATCCAGCATTTT. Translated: CASSDFPGTGPVIQHF.